The rows below give T cell receptor beta chains drawn from one sample of a study of blood T cell repertoires in COVID-19. Clones were sequenced by immunoSEQ multiplex PCR, and TCRdb holds only the in-frame ones, with some missing. This sample has about 170,000 clones, with 88% found just once. The sequenced sample consisted of peripheral blood. The receptors were gathered from a middle-aged man who had recovered from COVID-19. Each CDR3 is given with its conserved first and last residue. Fields, in order: V gene, clone size, J gene, D gene, CDR3 DNA, CDR3 protein. A D gene is named only where the DNA matches it firmly. Size values are once, few and many counts, or a class for expanded clones, and some rows have none.

>TRBV19|once|TRBJ1-2|TRBD1
TGTGCCAGTACCACAGGGTTACCGGACAGGGGGAACTATGGCTACACCTTC
CASTTGLPDRGNYGYTF
>TRBV2|-|TRBJ2-3|TRBD2
TGTGCCAGGGGACTAGCGGGAGTACCAGATACGCAGTATTTT
CARGLAGVPDTQYF
>TRBV4-2|once|TRBJ2-2|-
TGTGCCAGCAGCCAAAATGCCGTAGGGGCCACCGGGGAGCTGTTTTTT
CASSQNAVGATGELFF
>TRBV7-7|-|TRBJ2-1|TRBD2
TGTGCCAGCAGCCCAACCTTCGGGAGGGCCGGTGAGCAGTTCTTC
CASSPTFGRAGEQFF
>TRBV9|-|TRBJ2-1|TRBD2
TGTGCCAGCAGCGCAGGACTAGCGGGGCGCGAAGAGCAGTTCTTC
CASSAGLAGREEQFF
>TRBV27|few|TRBJ2-3|-
TGTGCCAGCAACCCAGGGCCCCGGTGGGGCACAGATACGCAGTATTTT
CASNPGPRWGTDTQYF
>TRBV27|-|TRBJ2-7|-
TGTGCCAGCAGTTACGAGGGTTGGGGCGAGCAGTACTTC
CASSYEGWGEQYF
>TRBV4-1|-|TRBJ2-4|TRBD2
TGCGCCAGCAGCCAAGGGTGGGAGGGGAACGCCAAAAACATTCAGTACTTC
CASSQGWEGNAKNIQYF
>TRBV14|-|TRBJ2-1|TRBD1
TGTGCCAGCAGCCAAGGCCGGGACAGAGCCAGGGGGTTCTTC
CASSQGRDRARGFF
>TRBV14|-|TRBJ2-5|TRBD2
TGTGCCAGCAGCCAAGACGGCCTAGCGGGGAACCAAGAGACCCAGTACTTC
CASSQDGLAGNQETQYF
>TRBV29-1|-|TRBJ1-2|-
TGCAGCGTCCTACAGGATAACTATGGCTACACCTTC
CSVLQDNYGYTF
>TRBV6-2/TRBV6-3|-|TRBJ2-2|-
TGTGCCAGCAGTCAACTAGTTAACACCGGGGAGCTGTTTTTT
CASSQLVNTGELFF
>TRBV10-3|-|TRBJ1-2|TRBD1
TGTGCCATCAGCGAGGACAGGGAGTATGGCTACACCTTC
CAISEDREYGYTF
>TRBV18|-|TRBJ1-5|-
TGTGCCAGCTCACCGTCGTACAGAGTCGACAATCAGCCCCAGCATTTT
CASSPSYRVDNQPQHF
>TRBV5-1|-|TRBJ1-2|-
TGCGCCAGCAGTGCGAGCGGGAACTATGGCTACACCTTC
CASSASGNYGYTF